One and the same sample provided the 31 T cell receptor beta chains below, sequenced in a study of shared clonotypes between healthy human individuals. Clones were read by immunoSEQ multiplex PCR, and TCRdb kept only the in-frame ones, dropping some. The table lists about 2.4 million clones, 93% of them singletons. The sample consisted of naive CD4+ T cells from PBMCs. Subset indicated: CD45RA+ positively selected. These receptors came from a man aged 18 to 35 in good health. Some clones in this sample may be carry-over from other donors' samples.

The chain is built from TRBV5-1 and TRBJ2-5, with D maybe TRBD2 (6 bases). The V gene's germline CDR1 is SGHRS and CDR2 YFSETQ. This CDR3 is 13 amino acids long. Trimming shortened V by 0 bases and J by 5 bases, and 8 bases separated the two germline ends. The CDR3 sequence: CASSLDTSETQYF. The DNA of the CDR3 is TGCGCCAGCAGCTTGGATACTAGCGAGACCCAGTACTTC.

The chain carries TRBV11-2 and TRBJ2-2, with 9 nucleotides matching TRBD2. CDR1 is SGHAT and CDR2 is FQNNGV in the germline V gene. The V and J ends lost 7 bases and 3 bases, in that order; junction bases with no gene match: 15. This CDR3 contains 18 residues. CDR3 protein: CASISLGGRARDTGELFF. In nucleotides, the CDR3 is TGTGCCAGCATCAGTCTTGGCGGGAGGGCCCGGGACACCGGGGAGCTGTTTTTT.

The J gene is TRBJ1-2, the V gene TRBV7-9, with a possible D match to TRBD1 (6 bases). This CDR3 is 13 amino acids long. V was pared by 10 bases and J by 3 bases, with 15 bases between. Germline CDR1 is SEHNR and CDR2 is FQNEAQ (reference sequence). Written as DNA, the CDR3 is TGTGCCACCCTCTTAAACAGGGACTATGGCTACACCTTC. Translation gives CATLLNRDYGYTF. The full variable domain, rest sourced from reference TRBV7-9 and TRBJ1-2, is DTGVSQNPRHKITKRGQNVTFRCDPISEHNRLYWYRQTLGQGPEFLTYFQNEAQLEKSRLLSDRFSAERPKGSFSTLEIQRTEQGDSAMYLCATLLNRDYGYTFGSGTRLTVV.

As to this clone: The same CDR3 can be traced to other DNA sequences in this sample. The V call is TRBV6-5, the J call TRBJ2-7; TRBD1 matches 7 bases. CDR1 is MNHEY, CDR2 SVGAGI, per germline. V gave up 2 bases and J gave up 4 bases; unmatched junction bases: 5. The CDR3 runs 14 residues. The CDR3 protein is CASSYRPQGYEQYF. CDR3 DNA sequence: TGTGCCAGCAGTTACCGGCCACAGGGGTACGAGCAGTACTTC.

The genes are TRBV28 and TRBJ2-7; D remains unclear. Germline V gene data show CDR1 as MDHEN and CDR2 as SYDVKM. The V end lost 5 bases, the J end lost 6 bases, and 14 bases lay between the germline ends. The CDR3 runs 13 residues. The CDR3 loop reads CASSVGGRPEQYF. The CDR3 region has the DNA TGTGCCAGCAGTGTGGGTGGCCGTCCCGAGCAGTACTTC.

The V call is TRBV28, the J call TRBJ1-2; TRBD1 is a possible D gene (5 bases). CDR1 and CDR2 from the germline V gene are MDHEN and SYDVKM. The CDR3 extends over 13 amino acids. Trimming took off 6 bases at V and 7 bases at J, with 15 bases between the two ends. Written as DNA, the CDR3 is TGTGCCAGCAGCCCGCCACGGGGGGTTGGCTACACCTTC. Protein product: CASSPPRGVGYTF.

The rearrangement joins TRBV10-2 to TRBJ2-7; TRBD2 agrees at 10 bases. The CDR3 runs to 14 residues. Germline V gives CDR1 WSHSY, CDR2 SAAADI. Germline trimming cut 6 bases from V and 1 base from J; bases unmatched to any gene: 3. The CDR3 is CASRRLAGSYEQYF. CDR3 sequence (DNA): TGCGCCAGCAGGAGACTAGCGGGTTCCTACGAGCAGTACTTC.

This chain connects TRBV29-1 to TRBJ2-1, with TRBD2 matching 13 bases. This CDR3 is built from 14 residues. Germline V CDR1 and CDR2: SQVTM, ANQGSEA. Germline trimming cut 0 bases from V and 11 bases from J; bases unmatched to any gene: 4. CDR3 sequence (DNA): TGCAGCGTTGAAGATCGGACTAGCGGGGGACAGCAGTTCTTC. Its translation is CSVEDRTSGGQQFF.

The gene calls are TRBV7-6 and TRBJ2-7, with TRBD2 matching over 7 bases. The germline CDR1 and CDR2 sequences are SGHVS and FNYEAQ. V was clipped by 8 bases and J by 3 bases; unmatched bases: 7. The length of the CDR3 is 13 residues. The CDR3 DNA follows: TGTGCCAGCGGGTCCGGGGGGAACTACGAGCAGTACTTC. Residues: CASGSGGNYEQYF.

V usage is TRBV28 and J usage is TRBJ1-1; D uncertain. The germline V and J ends were trimmed by 6 bases and 5 bases, with 22 bases remaining between them. The germline CDR1 and CDR2 sequences are MDHEN and SYDVKM. The CDR3 loop spans 16 amino acids. CDR3 amino acids: CASRSSLGRERTEAFF. In DNA form, the CDR3 reads TGTGCCAGCAGATCCTCGTTAGGGAGGGAGAGAACTGAAGCTTTCTTT.

V is TRBV5-1 and J is TRBJ2-1; D unclear. The CDR3 spans 15 residues. Germline V gene lookup returns CDR1 SGHRS and CDR2 YFSETQ. V lost 4 bases and J 0 bases, leaving 11 bases between the germline ends. The CDR3 is CASSPSRASYNEQFF. The CDR3 DNA reads TGCGCCAGCAGCCCGTCTCGGGCCTCCTACAATGAGCAGTTCTTC.

V and J are TRBV5-6 and TRBJ2-3; TRBD1 is a possible D gene (6 bases). The CDR3 length is 16 residues. Germline V gene lookup returns CDR1 SGHDT and CDR2 YYEEEE. V was shortened by 3 bases and J by 1 base, with 15 bases between the two germline ends. CDR3 sequence: CASSWTARGGTDTQYF. The CDR3 coding sequence is TGTGCCAGCAGCTGGACAGCACGTGGGGGCACAGATACGCAGTATTTT.

The chain is built from TRBV5-1 and TRBJ2-1; TRBD2 aligns across 13 bases. Germline values: CDR1 SGHRS, CDR2 YFSETQ. Trimming took 4 bases from V and 12 from J; bases not matched to a gene: 10. This CDR3 has 15 residues. The CDR3 here is CASSNGTSGTMRQFF. In DNA, the CDR3 is TGCGCCAGCAGCAACGGGACTAGCGGGACGATGAGGCAGTTCTTC.

The chain carries TRBV18 and TRBJ2-2, with D possibly matching TRBD1 (6 bases). The CDR3 runs to 17 residues. Trimming pared 1 base from V and 6 bases from J, leaving 18 bases between. CDR1 is KGHSH, CDR2 LQKENI, per germline. For the CDR3, the DNA is TGTGCCAGCTCACCACGATTGGCAGGGGATTCATCCGGGGAGCTGTTTTTT. Protein: CASSPRLAGDSSGELFF.

For this clone: This CDR3 is also generated by other DNA sequences in the sample. The gene calls are TRBV19 and TRBJ2-7, with 7 bases lining up with TRBD1. The ends lost 1 base at V and 2 bases at J; junction bases unmatched: 2. This CDR3 is built from 14 residues. Germline V CDR1 and CDR2: LNHDA, SQIVND (reference sequence). CDR3 DNA: TGTGCCAGTAGTATAGGACAGGGCACCTACGAGCAGTACTTC. This sequence encodes CASSIGQGTYEQYF.

There are a few counts of this clone. The J gene is TRBJ2-7, the V gene TRBV27; TRBD2 matches 9 bases. This CDR3 has 16 residues. Germline lookup yields CDR1 MNHEY and CDR2 SMNVEV (reference sequence). Losses at the gene ends were 8 bases for V and 2 bases for J; bases not matched to a gene: 13. CDR3 region: CASSRRLAGFTYEQYF. For the CDR3, the DNA is TGTGCCAGCTCCCGGCGGCTAGCGGGATTTACCTACGAGCAGTACTTC.

The genes are TRBV29-1 and TRBJ2-3; D might be TRBD2 (5 bases). V was trimmed by 3 bases and J by 6 bases, leaving 10 bases between them. The CDR3 consists of 12 residues. CDR1 is SQVTM and CDR2 is ANQGSEA in the germline V gene. The CDR3 region is CSVDGLADTQYF. CDR3 DNA sequence: TGCAGCGTTGACGGGTTAGCGGATACGCAGTATTTT.

The gene calls are TRBV7-9 and TRBJ2-3; D perhaps matches TRBD1 (5 bases). Deletions cut 5 bases from V and 6 bases from J, with 15 bases between. CDR1 SEHNR and CDR2 FQNEAQ come from the germline V gene (reference sequence). This CDR3 has 14 amino acids. CDR3 region: CASSARAKGDTQYF. CDR3 bases: TGTGCCAGCAGCGCTCGGGCGAAGGGGGATACGCAGTATTTT.

This rearrangement joins TRBV28 to TRBJ1-1; D might be TRBD1 (6 bases). This CDR3 comprises 15 residues. The V gene lost 5 bases and the J gene lost 4 bases, with 17 bases spanning the gap. Germline V gene sequence: CDR1 MDHEN, CDR2 SYDVKM. CDR3 sequence (DNA): TGTGCCAGCAGTCCTAGGGGGGGCGCGCGCACTGAAGCTTTCTTT. Amino acids: CASSPRGGARTEAFF.

This chain joins TRBV7-8 and TRBJ2-7; D gene uncertain. Germline V gene data show CDR1 as SGHVS and CDR2 as FQNEAQ. Trimming took off 4 bases at V and 4 bases at J, with 17 bases between the two ends. CDR3 length equals 15 residues. DNA for the CDR3: TGTGCCAGCAGCTCCTTCCCCTTAACGGGTTACGAGCAGTACTTC. This encodes CASSSFPLTGYEQYF.

V gene TRBV5-1 combines with J gene TRBJ2-1; 11 bases match TRBD1. From germline, CDR1 is SGHRS and CDR2 YFSETQ. The CDR3 contains 15 residues. J was trimmed by 8 bases and V by 2 bases; bases with no gene match: 6. The DNA of the CDR3 is TGCGCCAGCAGCTTTGGGGACAGGGGGGCTGATGAGCAGTTCTTC. This encodes CASSFGDRGADEQFF.

CDR3 DNA sequence: TGTGCCAGCAGCGCTGCCGGAGGCAATGAGCAGTTCTTC. This encodes CASSAAGGNEQFF. The chain links TRBV7-7 to TRBJ2-1; a weak D match, TRBD2 (5 bases). Trimming cost V 5 bases and J 6 bases, with 11 bases left between them. There are 13 residues in the CDR3. Per the germline V gene, CDR1 is SSHAT and CDR2 is FNYEAQ (reference sequence).

The chain employs TRBV27 and TRBJ2-7, with D tentatively TRBD1 (5 bases). Looked up from germline, CDR1 is MNHEY and CDR2 is SMNVEV (reference sequence). Trimming stripped 5 bases from V and 3 bases from J, with 11 bases between. The CDR3 is 13 amino acids. CDR3 nucleotides: TGTGCCAGCAGTCGACCTGACAGCTACGAGCAGTACTTC. This gives the protein CASSRPDSYEQYF.

The chain uses TRBV7-9 and TRBJ1-2, with TRBD1 identical over 9 bases. The CDR3 is made up of 15 amino acids. CDR1 is SEHNR and CDR2 is FQNEAQ in the germline V gene (reference sequence). The V segment lost 1 base and the J segment 4 bases; nucleotides outside the gene matches: 4. The CDR3 DNA reads as TGTGCCAGCAGCTTAGATGGGACAGGGATCTATGGCTACACCTTC. Its protein product is CASSLDGTGIYGYTF. The complete variable domain, with remaining parts taken from reference TRBV7-9 and TRBJ1-2, reads DTGVSQNPRHKITKRGQNVTFRCDPISEHNRLYWYRQTLGQGPEFLTYFQNEAQLEKSRLLSDRFSAERPKGSFSTLEIQRTEQGDSAMYLCASSLDGTGIYGYTFGSGTRLTVV.

In the case of this clone: Other DNA sequences in this specimen translate into the identical CDR3. This rearrangement joins TRBV5-1 to TRBJ2-7, with 9 positions matching TRBD2. J lost 2 bases, V lost 0 bases, and 0 bases had no gene match. The CDR3 totals 14 residues. Per germline, CDR1 SGHRS and CDR2 YFSETQ. The CDR3 nucleotides are TGCGCCAGCAGCTTGGTAGCGGGAGCCTACGAGCAGTACTTC. Encoded protein: CASSLVAGAYEQYF.

J is TRBJ2-1 and V is TRBV10-1, with D unresolved. Germline V lookup: CDR1 WNHNN, CDR2 SYGVQD (reference sequence). V shed 3 bases and J shed 15 bases, with 18 bases lying between them. CDR3 length: 13 residues. The CDR3 region has the DNA TGCGCCAGCAGTGATAATTCTATCGCACGCTCGTTCTTC. Translating it yields CASSDNSIARSFF.

The chain links TRBV10-3 to TRBJ1-2; 7 bases match TRBD1. Trimming took 6 bases from V and 6 from J; bases not matched to a gene: 16. CDR3 size: 16 residues. Per the germline V gene, CDR1 is ENHRY and CDR2 is SYGVKD. In DNA form, the CDR3 reads TGTGCCATCAGGCCATTTAGGGGGCGCGGGCTGGATGGCTACACCTTC. Translating gives CAIRPFRGRGLDGYTF.

The chain is built from TRBV6-6 and TRBJ2-7, with D hard to call. CDR3 length equals 9 residues. From germline, CDR1 is MNHNY and CDR2 SVGAGI (reference sequence). V lost 10 bases and J 2 bases, leaving 3 bases between the germline ends. The chain's CDR3 is CAKAYEQYF. CDR3 sequence (DNA): TGTGCCAAAGCCTACGAGCAGTACTTC.

The V and J genes are TRBV5-1 and TRBJ2-7, with D tentatively TRBD1 (5 bases). The V gene lost 0 bases and the J gene lost 1 base, with 14 bases spanning the gap. From germline, CDR1 is SGHRS and CDR2 YFSETQ. CDR3 length equals 16 residues. CDR3 protein: CASSLDSDSFSYEQYF. Written as DNA, the CDR3 is TGCGCCAGCAGCTTGGATTCCGACAGCTTTTCCTACGAGCAGTACTTC.

The gene calls are TRBV11-2 and TRBJ1-4; D is possibly TRBD1 (5 bases). This CDR3 spans 17 amino acids. Germline V gene lookup returns CDR1 SGHAT and CDR2 FQNNGV. V shed 0 bases and J shed 3 bases, with 14 bases lying between them. CDR3 sequence (DNA): TGTGCCAGCAGCTTAGATGGCAGGGCAAACTCTAATGAAAAACTGTTTTTT. Residues: CASSLDGRANSNEKLFF.

This rearrangement joins TRBV28 to TRBJ2-1; 16 nucleotides align to TRBD2. Per the germline V gene, CDR1 is MDHEN and CDR2 is SYDVKM. CDR3 length equals 18 residues. V gave up 1 base and J gave up 4 bases; unmatched junction bases: 4. The CDR3 is CASSLSGTSGRGYNEQFF. CDR3 nucleotides: TGTGCCAGCAGTTTATCCGGGACTAGCGGGAGGGGTTACAATGAGCAGTTCTTC.